This T cell receptor (beta chain) was obtained from a study of response to subunit inactivated influenza vaccine. Study results and limitations: Few new T cells, the authors suggested, are recruited by each seasonal influenza vaccination.

This clonotype has ten or more counts. Antigen unknown. TCRdb reanalysed the RT-PCR reads using MiXCR and keeps one entry per CDR3 protein. Altogether 650,000 to 800,000 distinct CDR3 sequences are present, about 15% being singletons, with the ten largest covering 6% to 8%. Between the trimmed V and J ends, which lost 3 bases and 0 bases, there was a span of 8 bases. The length of the CDR3 is 14 residues. The sequencing here drew on PBMCs from blood, taken around two weeks before vaccination. The sequence was collected from a man aged 45-60 years who received an inactivated influenza vaccine. The chain couples TRBV12-3 or TRBV12-4 to TRBJ1-1; no clear D gene. CDR3 sequence reads: CASSLRAMNTEAFF. The CDR3 DNA is TGTGCCAGCAGTTTGCGGGCTATGAACACTGAAGCTTTCTTT.